The TCR beta chain under discussion was sequenced for a study of cytomegalovirus exposure and HLA in healthy donors. Study-wide context: A later analysis reported the same platform for the 95 to 150 validation repertoires and the approximately 670 first-cohort repertoires. Study-level results: Reported results showed that the classifier diagnosed cytomegalovirus status with high specificity and sensitivity.

This clone was observed a few times. Its antigen is unknown. Assay: immunoSEQ multiplex PCR; the TCRdb copy retains only in-frame clones and omits some. The sample yields roughly 170,000 clones, 80% to 85% seen once. This CDR3 is 13 amino acids long. Unmatched junction bases numbered 5, after V lost 5 bases and J lost 5 bases. The germline CDR1 and CDR2 sequences are MGHDK and SYGVNS. Specimen: PBMCs. The chain carries TRBV25-1 and TRBJ1-2, with 7 bases that match TRBD1. This TCR was sampled from a woman between 18 and 29 years old in good health and CMV-seropositive. The CDR3 DNA reads as TGTGCCAGCAGTTCCTGGGACAGTTATGGCTACACCTTC. As protein: CASSSWDSYGYTF.